This TCR beta chain was found in a study of control samples from healthy donors and cancer patients. Sequencing used immunoSEQ multiplex PCR; TCRdb keeps in-frame clones, though not all of them. Of roughly 120,000 clones listed, 90% to 95% were seen once; the top ten hold 7.8%. The source of this sequence is a young woman in good health. The material sequenced was blood.

DNA for the CDR3: TGTGCCAGCAGCTTCGGGTTTTTAGAGACCCAGTACTTC. It codes for CASSFGFLETQYF. This rearrangement joins TRBV7-2 to TRBJ2-5; the D is unclear. The CDR3 consists of 13 residues. CDR1 and CDR2 from the germline V gene are SGHTA and FQGNSA. V shed 3 bases and J shed 4 bases, with 9 bases lying between them.